The 17 T cell receptor beta chains below all came from one sample that was sequenced in a study of vaccination and CD4 T cells after COVID-19. As to treatment: roughly ten-day PBMC culture with coronavirus spike peptide pools or control peptides (ViraFEST assay). The Oncomine TCR Beta short-read assay was applied to DNA of cultured CD4+ T cells. Each CDR3 protein is one row after TCRdb ran MiXCR on the PCR reads. The sample has around 13,000 distinct CDR3 sequences; roughly four fifths are singletons. Their recognized antigens are unknown. Sequencing was done on a sample of CD4+ T cells from blood, cultured in vitro. These receptors all stem from a human donor who had recovered from COVID-19.

The V gene is TRBV28, the J gene TRBJ2-5; 7 positions match TRBD2. Per germline, CDR1 MDHEN and CDR2 SYDVKM. V gave up 3 bases and J gave up 4 bases; unmatched junction bases: 8. This CDR3 region has 15 residues. DNA of the CDR3: TGTGCCAGCAGTTTCGGGGGAGCGGGACGAGAGACCCAGTACTTC. This sequence encodes CASSFGGAGRETQYF.

The chain recombines TRBV14 with TRBJ1-2; D ambiguous. The CDR3 length is 14 residues. V gave up 2 bases and J gave up 8 bases, with 15 bases separating them. Germline V gene sequence: CDR1 SGHDN, CDR2 FVKESK. CDR3 coding DNA: TGTGCCAGCAGCCAACAGATGACGTCCCACGGCTACACCTTC. Protein product: CASSQQMTSHGYTF. The whole variable domain, filled in from reference TRBV14 and TRBJ1-2, reads EAGVTQFPSHSVIEKGQTVTLRCDPISGHDNLYWYRRVMGKEIKFLLHFVKESKQDESGMPNNRFLAERTGGTYSTLKVQPAELEDSGVYFCASSQQMTSHGYTFGSGTRLTVV.

The chain links TRBV27 to TRBJ1-5, with D tentatively TRBD1 (5 bases). The V gene's germline CDR1 is MNHEY and CDR2 SMNVEV (reference sequence). V lost 6 bases, J lost 3 bases, and 12 bases lay in between. The CDR3 has 14 residues. The CDR3 reads CASSQGAHNQPQHF. The CDR3 DNA sequence: TGTGCCAGCAGCCAAGGGGCACACAATCAGCCCCAGCATTTT.

The chain combines TRBV6-5 with TRBJ2-5; no firm D call. The CDR3 length is 14 residues. V lost 0 bases and J 1 base, leaving 6 bases between the germline ends. CDR1 and CDR2 (germline): MNHEY, SVGAGI. The CDR3 loop is CASSYSAIQETQYF. In nucleotides, the CDR3 is TGTGCCAGCAGTTACTCGGCTATCCAAGAGACCCAGTACTTC.

The count of this clonotype is one. The CDR3 here is CAWKYGTGDSPLHF. The CDR3, as DNA: TGTGCCTGGAAATACGGGACAGGCGATTCACCCCTCCACTTT. This rearrangement joins TRBV30 to TRBJ1-6, with 8 bases aligning to TRBD1. The CDR3 consists of 14 residues. The V gene end was trimmed by 4 bases and the J gene end by 8 bases; junction bases not matched to a gene: 7. CDR1 is GTSNPN and CDR2 is SVGIG in the germline V gene (reference sequence).

V usage is TRBV4-3 and J usage is TRBJ2-1, with D maybe TRBD2 (5 bases). V dropped 3 bases and J dropped 4 bases, with 16 bases sitting between them. CDR1 and CDR2 (germline): LGHNA, YSLEER. The CDR3 is made up of 16 amino acids. The CDR3 nucleotides are TGCGCCAGCAGCCAGGCCGGTGGAGCGGAATACAATGAGCAGTTCTTC. Its protein is CASSQAGGAEYNEQFF.

The rearrangement uses TRBV7-3 and TRBJ1-2; TRBD1 is a possible D gene (6 bases). CDR3 size: 13 residues. Germline lookup yields CDR1 SGHTA and CDR2 FQGTGA. The V and J ends lost 3 bases and 4 bases respectively, with 9 bases between them. Here the CDR3 DNA reads TGTGCCAGCAGCTTTACAGGGCTCTATGGCTACACCTTC. This encodes CASSFTGLYGYTF.

The table lists this clonotype with a few counts. V and J are TRBV6-7 and TRBJ1-5; D unresolved. TRBV6-7 is annotated as an ORF whose role is uncertain. The CDR3 runs 15 residues. Trimming shortened V by 5 bases and J by 2 bases, and 13 bases separated the two germline ends. The CDR3 loop reads CASSPIWGCNQPQHF. The CDR3 nucleotides read TGTGCCAGCAGTCCCATATGGGGTTGCAATCAGCCCCAGCATTTT.

The chain employs TRBV27 and TRBJ2-1; 13 positions agree with TRBD2. This CDR3 has 18 amino acids. Looked up from germline, CDR1 is MNHEY and CDR2 is SMNVEV (reference sequence). V lost 5 bases, J lost 9 bases, and 16 bases stayed unmatched. The CDR3 DNA reads TGTGCCAGCAGTCCCGAACCCCCAACTAGCGGGAGGGCCGGTGAGCAGTTCTTC. Residues: CASSPEPPTSGRAGEQFF.

The chain combines TRBV20-1 with TRBJ2-5; TRBD1 aligns across 10 bases. The CDR3 loop spans 13 amino acids. V lost 6 bases, J lost 5 bases, and 6 bases stayed unmatched. Germline V gene data show CDR1 as DFQATT and CDR2 as SNEGSKA (reference sequence). The CDR3 loop reads CSAKTGGVETQYF. The CDR3 region has the DNA TGCAGTGCAAAGACAGGGGGCGTGGAGACCCAGTACTTC.

This clonotype was observed a handful of times. The chain employs TRBV20-1 and TRBJ1-2; D not certain. The CDR3 contains 14 residues. Trimming cost V 4 bases and J 0 bases, with 12 bases left between them. Germline lookup yields CDR1 DFQATT and CDR2 SNEGSKA (reference sequence). The CDR3 spells CSAMRPLTNYGYTF. The CDR3 DNA is TGCAGTGCTATGCGGCCTCTAACTAACTATGGCTACACCTTC.

The rearrangement links TRBV12-3 or TRBV12-4 to TRBJ1-5; TRBD1 is a possible D gene (5 bases). V was trimmed by 7 bases and J by 4 bases, leaving 17 bases between them. The CDR3 totals 15 residues. The CDR3 sequence: CASTQGARGNQPQHF. In DNA form, the CDR3 reads TGTGCCAGCACCCAGGGCGCTCGGGGGAATCAGCCCCAGCATTTT.

The genes are TRBV25-1 and TRBJ2-3; 10 bases are a match to TRBD2. The V gene's germline CDR1 is MGHDK and CDR2 SYGVNS. CDR3 size: 13 residues. The V segment lost 4 bases and the J segment 12 bases; nucleotides outside the gene matches: 7. The CDR3 sequence is CASSAAGGPRQYF. CDR3 nucleotides: TGTGCCAGCAGTGCAGCGGGAGGGCCTCGTCAGTATTTT.

This clonotype was counted only a few times. The chain employs TRBV15 and TRBJ1-5, with D uncertain. Germline CDR1 LNHNV, CDR2 YYDKDF (reference sequence). The length of the CDR3 is 14 residues. Trimming removed 0 bases at V and 5 bases at J, with 8 bases between. CDR3 amino acids: CATSRDRSDQPQHF. The DNA for the CDR3 is TGTGCCACCAGCAGAGATCGTTCGGATCAGCCCCAGCATTTT.

The gene calls are TRBV10-3 and TRBJ2-7, with a possible D match to TRBD1 (5 bases). Germline V lookup: CDR1 ENHRY, CDR2 SYGVKD. The germline V and J ends were trimmed by 0 bases and 5 bases, with 17 bases remaining between them. CDR3 size: 16 residues. CDR3: CAISESKSGSGDEQYF. CDR3 DNA: TGTGCCATCAGTGAGTCGAAGTCAGGGTCTGGGGACGAGCAGTACTTC.

The chain is built from TRBV20-1 and TRBJ1-2; D remains unclear. There are 10 residues in the CDR3. V was trimmed by 5 bases and J by 4 bases, leaving 5 bases between them. Per the germline V gene, CDR1 is DFQATT and CDR2 is SNEGSKA (reference sequence). The CDR3 loop is CSAWSYGYTF. DNA of the CDR3: TGCAGTGCTTGGAGCTATGGCTACACCTTC.

This chain's CDR3 is CASSLGQALEAFF. The CDR3, as DNA: TGTGCCAGCAGTTTAGGACAGGCGCTTGAAGCTTTCTTT. The gene calls are TRBV28 and TRBJ1-1, with 7 bases identical to TRBD1. CDR3 length: 13 residues. Unmatched junction bases numbered 4, after V lost 2 bases and J lost 7 bases. The germline CDR1 and CDR2 sequences are MDHEN and SYDVKM.